A selection of T cell receptor beta chains follows, all from one sample in a study of blood T cell repertoires in COVID-19. TCRdb keeps only in-frame clones here, not all; method: immunoSEQ multiplex PCR. The data contain 200,000 to 300,000 clones, roughly 80% of them singletons. The sample was peripheral blood. The source of these receptors is an elderly man with acute or convalescent COVID-19. Each CDR3 is given without its conserved first and last residue. The order of the fields is V gene, clone size, J gene, CDR3 protein. The listing skips clone size in some rows; elsewhere it reads once, few, many or a size class.

TRBV2	.	TRBJ1-2	ASSQALSGGHYGYT
TRBV5-1	.	TRBJ2-5	ASSLAIQETQY
TRBV6-5	.	TRBJ1-2	ASSYSPRGDYGYT
TRBV5-1	few	TRBJ1-2	ASSITGTSNYGYT
TRBV6-5	.	TRBJ2-7	ASTISGGAVYEQY
TRBV30	.	TRBJ2-7	AWDTGGSYEQY
TRBV6-5	.	TRBJ1-3	ASSYMRGRGNTIY
TRBV4-1	few	TRBJ2-7	ASSLEQGAIYEQY
TRBV9	few	TRBJ2-3	ASSVAPLSGRARGTDTQY
TRBV5-4	.	TRBJ1-3	ASSFGSTSGNTIY
TRBV28	.	TRBJ1-5	ASSPVHQDQPQH
TRBV5-1	.	TRBJ2-1	ASRGQGLNNEQF
TRBV7-8	once	TRBJ1-6	ASSSPRSRSSYNSPLH
TRBV2	.	TRBJ2-1	ASSRLAVANEQF
TRBV6-5	.	TRBJ1-1	ASRGFRGYFDTF
TRBV7-9	.	TRBJ2-7	ASSLTGGNSYEQY